The 27 T cell receptor beta chains in this list originate from one sample, sequenced in a study of CD8 T cells in cerebrospinal fluid in Alzheimer's disease. One entry per CDR3 protein, without DNA, is what TCRdb gives after re-calling the 10x single-cell sequencing reads. Its table lists over 1,000 distinct CDR3 sequences. Sequences were obtained from cerebrospinal fluid. These receptors were taken from a human donor with Parkinson's disease.

By frequency, this clonotype is medium-sized. CDR3 loop: CSAAYYSGTAGADTQYF. The chain carries TRBV29-1 and TRBJ2-3; TCRdb names TRBD2, which stays unverified in the absence of DNA. The CDR3 has 17 amino acids. The germline V gene encodes CDR1 SQVTM and CDR2 ANQGSEA.

The chain has TRBV9 and TRBJ1-2. CDR1 and CDR2 from the germline V gene are SGDLS and YYNGEE. The CDR3 extends over 11 amino acids. This CDR3 reads CASGDRYGYTF.

The J gene is TRBJ2-1, the V gene TRBV5-1. The germline V gene encodes CDR1 SGHRS and CDR2 YFSETQ. There are 14 residues in the CDR3. CDR3 loop: CASSSGQLYNEQFF.

Frequency places this clonotype as large. The chain recombines TRBV4-3 with TRBJ2-2; checking the TCRdb D call of TRBD2 is not possible without DNA. The CDR3 is 17 amino acids. Germline V gene sequence: CDR1 LGHNA, CDR2 YSLEER. The CDR3 sequence is CASSQDVGTLNTGELFF.

The V call is TRBV19, the J call TRBJ1-5. From germline, CDR1 is LNHDA and CDR2 SQIVND (reference sequence). The CDR3 covers 15 residues. The CDR3 protein is CASSPSFYSNQPQHF. Together with reference TRBV19 and TRBJ1-5, the CDR3 gives the full variable domain: DGGITQSPKYLFRKEGQNVTLSCEQNLNHDAMYWYRQDPGQGLRLIYYSQIVNDFQKGDIAEGYSVSREKKESFPLTVTSAQKNPTAFYLCASSPSFYSNQPQHFGDGTRLSIL.

Considering frequency, this clonotype is medium-sized (0.01 to 0.1%). V is TRBV7-3 and J is TRBJ2-1; the TRBD2 assignment by TCRdb is unverifiable without DNA. The CDR3 length is 16 residues. Germline V lookup: CDR1 SGHTA, CDR2 FQGTGA. The CDR3 region is CASSLTVAGVYNEQFF.

According to its frequency, this clonotype is medium-sized. The V and J genes are TRBV30 and TRBJ1-3; the TCRdb call, TRBD1, lacks DNA for checking. This CDR3 contains 15 residues. Per germline, CDR1 GTSNPN and CDR2 SVGIG (reference sequence). The CDR3 protein is CAWRAKQGVGNTIYF.

Frequency places this clonotype as medium-sized. The chain is built from TRBV9 and TRBJ1-6. The CDR3 has 15 amino acids. The germline gives CDR1 SGDLS, CDR2 YYNGEE. This CDR3 reads CASSVDSSYNSPLHF.

This clonotype shows up as medium-sized (0.01 to 0.1%) by frequency. The rearrangement joins TRBV7-9 to TRBJ2-7; TCRdb indicates TRBD2, and absent DNA this call remains unverified. Germline V gene sequence: CDR1 SEHNR, CDR2 FQNEAQ (reference sequence). CDR3 length: 14 amino acids. CDR3: CASSQGLAGQEQYF.

The V gene is TRBV20-1, the J gene TRBJ2-7; TCRdb reports TRBD2, a call that lacks DNA to check it against. Germline CDR1 is DFQATT and CDR2 is SNEGSKA (reference sequence). CDR3 size: 12 residues. CDR3 amino acids: CSVGEGIDEQYF.

Measured by frequency, this clonotype is medium-sized (0.01 to 0.1%). The chain combines TRBV7-8 with TRBJ2-1; absent DNA, TCRdb's TRBD2 call cannot be checked. Germline V gives CDR1 SGHVS, CDR2 FQNEAQ. The CDR3 totals 12 residues. CDR3 in amino acids: CASLTSDYEQFF.

This clonotype is identified as medium-sized (0.01 to 0.1%) from frequency. The CDR3 loop is CASSLDQGLQPQHF. The gene calls are TRBV5-1 and TRBJ1-5. Per germline, CDR1 SGHRS and CDR2 YFSETQ. There are 14 residues in the CDR3.

The chain employs TRBV3-1 and TRBJ2-5; TCRdb outputs TRBD2, but without DNA this stays unchecked. Germline-derived CDR1 and CDR2 are LGHDT and YNNKEL (reference sequence). The CDR3 length is 16 residues. CDR3 sequence: CASSPGLAGLWETQYF.

This CDR3 reads CASSSERGYEQYF. The rearrangement uses TRBV6-1 and TRBJ2-7; TCRdb's D call of TRBD1 is untestable without DNA. CDR3 length: 13 residues. Germline-derived CDR1 and CDR2 are MNHNS and SASEGT.

According to its frequency, this clonotype is medium-sized. The chain links TRBV7-8 to TRBJ2-7. The CDR3 spans 14 residues. The germline gives CDR1 SGHVS, CDR2 FQNEAQ. The chain's CDR3 is CASSLGFPTYEQYF. Combining the CDR3 with reference TRBV7-8 and TRBJ2-7 gives the whole variable domain GAGVSQSPRYKVAKRGQDVALRCDPISGHVSLFWYQQALGQGPEFLTYFQNEAQLDKSGLPSDRFFAERPEGSVSTLKIQRTQQEDSAVYLCASSLGFPTYEQYFGPGTRLTVT.

This clonotype shows up as medium-sized by frequency. The chain uses TRBV7-2 and TRBJ1-1; TCRdb's D call, TRBD1, is unchecked because there is no DNA. In germline, CDR1 is SGHTA, CDR2 FQGNSA. The CDR3 length is 12 residues. The CDR3 is CASSTSTGRPFF.

This clonotype shows up as medium-sized by frequency. This chain uses TRBV5-1 with TRBJ2-5; TCRdb lists TRBD1, though no DNA is available to test this call. Germline V lookup: CDR1 SGHRS, CDR2 YFSETQ. The CDR3 extends over 17 amino acids. The CDR3 is CASSLVPLGRAQETQYF.

This clonotype is deemed medium-sized (0.01 to 0.1%) by its frequency. The chain carries TRBV7-6 and TRBJ1-2; TCRdb gives TRBD1 as the D gene, but with no DNA this cannot be confirmed. The CDR3 has 14 amino acids. The germline CDR1 and CDR2 sequences are SGHVS and FNYEAQ. CDR3 loop: CASSPDRGERGYTF.

This clonotype ranks as medium-sized (0.01 to 0.1%) in terms of frequency. V usage is TRBV6-5 and J usage is TRBJ2-1; TCRdb indicates TRBD1, and absent DNA this call remains unverified. The CDR3 spans 15 residues. Germline-derived CDR1 and CDR2 are MNHEY and SVGAGI. The CDR3 here is CASRDGGGLYNEQFF.

The chain couples TRBV28 to TRBJ2-3; the TCRdb D gene call, TRBD1, has no DNA to confirm it. Per the germline V gene, CDR1 is MDHEN and CDR2 is SYDVKM. The CDR3 is 15 amino acids. CDR3 region: CASSPDRARTDTQYF.

This clonotype counts as medium-sized by frequency. J is TRBJ2-1 and V is TRBV9; TCRdb gives TRBD2 as the D gene, but with no DNA this cannot be confirmed. CDR3 length: 19 residues. Germline V gene sequence: CDR1 SGDLS, CDR2 YYNGEE. CDR3: CASSGRLAGGHSSYNEQFF.

Considering frequency, this clonotype is medium-sized. The chain has TRBV7-9 and TRBJ2-1; checking the TCRdb D call of TRBD1 is not possible without DNA. Germline CDR1 is SEHNR and CDR2 is FQNEAQ (reference sequence). The CDR3 has 11 residues. The CDR3 spells CASSLTGLKFF.

This clonotype shows up as medium-sized (0.01 to 0.1%) by frequency. The rearrangement joins TRBV20-1 to TRBJ1-6; the D call from TCRdb, TRBD1, cannot be confirmed without DNA. In germline, CDR1 is DFQATT, CDR2 SNEGSKA (reference sequence). The CDR3 has 18 residues. The CDR3 region is CSARDHRGHGSYNSPLHF.

This clonotype counts as large (0.1 to 1%) by frequency. J is TRBJ2-7 and V is TRBV7-9; TCRdb's D call of TRBD1 is untestable without DNA. The CDR3 loop spans 13 amino acids. Germline V gene sequence: CDR1 SEHNR, CDR2 FQNEAQ (reference sequence). The CDR3 reads CASSSVTGVEQYF. The whole variable domain, remainder taken from reference TRBV7-9 and TRBJ2-7, is DTGVSQNPRHKITKRGQNVTFRCDPISEHNRLYWYRQTLGQGPEFLTYFQNEAQLEKSRLLSDRFSAERPKGSFSTLEIQRTEQGDSAMYLCASSSVTGVEQYFGPGTRLTVT.

By frequency, this clonotype is medium-sized. The rearrangement links TRBV6-5 to TRBJ2-5. Germline CDR1 reads MNHEY; CDR2 reads SVGAGI. CDR3 size: 13 residues. CDR3 protein: CASSYSRFETQYF.

According to its frequency, this clonotype is medium-sized (0.01 to 0.1%). This chain joins TRBV7-9 and TRBJ1-5; TCRdb gives TRBD1 as the D gene, but with no DNA this cannot be confirmed. Germline values: CDR1 SEHNR, CDR2 FQNEAQ (reference sequence). This CDR3 comprises 15 residues. CDR3 region: CASSFSRQINQPQHF.

In terms of frequency, this clonotype is medium-sized (0.01 to 0.1%). Here the CDR3 reads CASSPLVSHEQYF. The chain joins TRBV7-2 to TRBJ2-7; the TCRdb call, TRBD2, lacks DNA for checking. The CDR3 loop spans 13 amino acids. CDR1 is SGHTA, CDR2 FQGNSA, per germline.